This TCR beta chain came from a study of human T cells and chemical hapten exposure. Time point noted: patch test 1, 2 weeks after DPC sensitization. Treatment denoted: therapeutic diphenylcyclopropenone sensitization with weekly scalp DPC. The CDR3 spans 17 residues. Germline V gene sequence: CDR1 SGHDT, CDR2 YYEEEE. The trim removed 4 bases at V and 6 bases at J, leaving 15 bases unmatched. MiXCR was run by TCRdb on the RACE reads, yielding one entry per CDR3 protein. The sample carries approximately 350,000 distinct CDR3 sequences, around 7% recorded once. The sequence was collected from a woman younger than 30 with alopecia areata. Some clones in this sample may be carry-over from other donors' samples. This sample comprised whole blood, obtained in connection with sensitization to the hapten diphenylcyclopropenone (DPC). The chain combines TRBV5-6 with TRBJ2-3; 9 bases fit TRBD2. DNA for the CDR3: TGTGCCAGCAGCGCTGAGACTAGCGGACCCCTTTCGGATACGCAGTATTTT. Translating gives CASSAETSGPLSDTQYF.